This T cell receptor (beta chain) was obtained from a study of early T cells in non-severe SARS-CoV-2 infection. A single record per CDR3 protein comes from TCRdb applying MiXCR to the 5' RACE reads. The sample includes 80,000 to 95,000 distinct CDR3 sequences, 13% to 15% seen only once; the top ten take roughly 9.7%. CDR1 is SGHAT and CDR2 is FQNNGV in the germline V gene. The CDR3 is made up of 16 amino acids. V lost 1 base, J lost 0 bases, and 5 bases stayed unmatched. The origin of this receptor is an adult who was a healthcare worker with PCR-confirmed SARS-CoV-2 infection or an uninfected control (not recorded which). Material: whole blood. The rearrangement joins TRBV11-2 to TRBJ2-5; 7 bases map to TRBD2. CDR3 in DNA: TGTGCCAGCAGCTTAGGACTAGCTGTGTACCAAGAGACCCAGTACTTC. Translation gives CASSLGLAVYQETQYF. Combining the CDR3 with reference TRBV11-2 and TRBJ2-5 gives the whole variable domain EAGVAQSPRYKIIEKRQSVAFWCNPISGHATLYWYQQILGQGPKLLIQFQNNGVVDDSQLPKDRFSAERLKGVDSTLKIQPAKLEDSAVYLCASSLGLAVYQETQYFGPGTRLLVL.